Each of the 27 T cell receptor beta chains below was sequenced from the same sample in a study of control samples from healthy donors and cancer patients. The assay was immunoSEQ multiplex PCR, and TCRdb's table has in-frame clones only and misses some. The table has about 110,000 clones, roughly 90% seen once. Sequenced input: PBMCs. The receptor source for this set is a woman aged 60-75 years with lung cancer.

A note on this clone: Other DNA sequences in this specimen translate into the identical CDR3. The V call is TRBV18, the J call TRBJ1-1; D remains unclear. The V and J ends lost 2 bases and 2 bases respectively, with 6 bases between them. Germline CDR1 KGHSH, CDR2 LQKENI. The CDR3 runs 13 residues. Here the CDR3 reads CASSPGENTEAFF. Written as DNA, the CDR3 is TGTGCCAGCTCACCAGGGGAAAACACTGAAGCTTTCTTT.

The chain combines TRBV6-6 with TRBJ2-7; 8 bases agree with TRBD2. With 5 bases clipped from V and 0 bases from J, the junction kept 9 bases outside the gene matches. CDR1 and CDR2 (germline): MNHNY, SVGAGI (reference sequence). The CDR3 contains 16 residues. CDR3 DNA: TGTGCCAGCAGTCGGAGCGGGGGCTCAAGCTCCTACGAGCAGTACTTC. Protein sequence: CASSRSGGSSSYEQYF.

The CDR3 sequence is CASSLQGGSYNEQFF. The CDR3 DNA follows: TGCGCCAGCAGTCTACAGGGTGGGTCCTACAATGAGCAGTTCTTC. The V call is TRBV4-1, the J call TRBJ2-1; tentatively, D is TRBD1 (6 bases). Trimming took off 6 bases at V and 1 base at J, with 13 bases between the two ends. Germline loops: CDR1 MGHRA, CDR2 YSYEKL. This CDR3 contains 15 residues.

This clone was seen just once. The V and J genes are TRBV6-5 and TRBJ2-7; 7 nucleotides agree with TRBD1. With V trimmed by 7 bases and J by 0 bases, 3 bases remained unmatched. The CDR3 extends over 13 amino acids. Per the germline V gene, CDR1 is MNHEY and CDR2 is SVGAGI. The DNA of the CDR3 is TGTGCCAGCACCAGACAGGGCTCCTACGAGCAGTACTTC. It yields the protein CASTRQGSYEQYF.

This chain joins TRBV29-1 and TRBJ2-2; 7 bases line up with TRBD1. This CDR3 has 13 amino acids. J was trimmed by 4 bases and V by 6 bases; bases with no gene match: 5. Germline V lookup: CDR1 SQVTM, CDR2 ANQGSEA. CDR3 residues: CSVGTDLTGELFF. The CDR3 DNA reads as TGCAGCGTCGGGACAGACCTCACCGGGGAGCTGTTTTTT.

The V gene is TRBV13, the J gene TRBJ2-1; 8 nucleotides line up with TRBD2. J lost 3 bases, V lost 5 bases, and 9 bases had no gene match. Germline loops: CDR1 PRHDT, CDR2 FYEKMQ (reference sequence). The CDR3 has 16 residues. The CDR3 here is CASSRGRLAIYNEQFF. For the CDR3, the DNA is TGTGCCAGCAGCCGCGGAAGACTAGCGATCTACAATGAGCAGTTCTTC.

In its sample, this clone was seen a few times. The CDR3 loop is CASSAGPQETQYF. The CDR3 DNA is TGTGCCAGCAGCGCGGGACCCCAAGAGACCCAGTACTTC. The rearrangement joins TRBV9 to TRBJ2-5; D is perhaps TRBD1 or TRBD2 (5 bases each). Germline V gene lookup returns CDR1 SGDLS and CDR2 YYNGEE. Trimming shortened V by 3 bases and J by 1 base, and 7 bases separated the two germline ends. The CDR3 is made up of 13 amino acids.

This chain connects TRBV27 to TRBJ2-7; 9 bases align to TRBD2. Germline V gene data show CDR1 as MNHEY and CDR2 as SMNVEV (reference sequence). There are 15 residues in the CDR3. J was trimmed by 2 bases and V by 3 bases; bases with no gene match: 5. The chain's CDR3 is CASSLEGGGAYEQYF. The CDR3 bases are TGTGCCAGCAGTTTGGAGGGCGGGGGGGCCTACGAGCAGTACTTC.

This rearrangement joins TRBV5-4 to TRBJ1-1, with a tentative D call TRBD1 (5 bases). There are 14 residues in the CDR3. The V end was cut by 0 bases, the J end by 1 base, with 7 bases between. Germline loops: CDR1 SGHNT, CDR2 YYREEE (reference sequence). The DNA for the CDR3 is TGTGCCAGCAGCTTGGAGGGACCGAACACTGAAGCTTTCTTT. Translation: CASSLEGPNTEAFF. The variable domain in full, with the rest retrieved from reference TRBV5-4 and TRBJ1-1, is ETGVTQSPTHLIKTRGQQVTLRCSSQSGHNTVSWYQQALGQGPQFIFQYYREEENGRGNFPPRFSGLQFPNYSSELNVNALELDDSALYLCASSLEGPNTEAFFGQGTRLTVV.

This chain links TRBV27 with TRBJ1-1; 7 bases agree with TRBD1. The germline V gene has CDR1 MNHEY and CDR2 SMNVEV (reference sequence). The CDR3 totals 17 residues. V was clipped by 5 bases and J by 1 base; unmatched bases: 13. The CDR3 DNA sequence: TGTGCCAGCAGTCCCCGGGACAGTTATTCGCCGAACACTGAAGCTTTCTTT. Amino acid sequence: CASSPRDSYSPNTEAFF.

The genes are TRBV5-1 and TRBJ2-5; TRBD2 matches at 14 bases. The CDR3 spans 15 residues. J was trimmed by 4 bases and V by 3 bases; bases with no gene match: 2. Germline V gene lookup returns CDR1 SGHRS and CDR2 YFSETQ. The CDR3: CASSWGTSGRETQYF. The CDR3 region has the DNA TGCGCCAGCAGCTGGGGGACTAGCGGGAGAGAGACCCAGTACTTC.

On this clone: The same CDR3 is also encoded by other DNA sequences in this sample. The CDR3 protein is CASSQDGNRGQPQHF. The DNA for the CDR3 is TGTGCCAGCAGCCAAGATGGGAACCGGGGGCAGCCCCAGCATTTT. The chain joins TRBV3-1 (or the pseudogene TRBV3-2) to TRBJ1-5, with a tentative D call TRBD1 (5 bases). Trimming removed 0 bases at V and 7 bases at J, with 13 bases between. This CDR3 contains 15 residues. The germline V gene has CDR1 LGHDT and CDR2 YNNKEL (reference sequence).

The chain links TRBV7-2 to TRBJ2-7; TRBD2 is a possible D gene (5 bases). Germline CDR1 and CDR2: SGHTA and FQGNSA. The CDR3 consists of 14 residues. Trimming removed 1 base from V and 2 bases from J, with 9 bases in between. This chain's CDR3 is CASSLDRGTYEQYF. The CDR3 region has the DNA TGTGCCAGCAGCTTAGATCGGGGAACCTACGAGCAGTACTTC.

This clone appeared a single time. The chain links TRBV6-2 or TRBV6-3 to TRBJ1-5; unclear D gene. Germline loops: CDR1 MNHEY, CDR2 SVGEGT. V lost 1 base and J lost 0, with 7 bases in between. CDR3 size: 15 residues. The CDR3, as DNA: TGTGCCAGCAGTTACTTCACAGATAGCAATCAGCCCCAGCATTTT. This sequence encodes CASSYFTDSNQPQHF.

The chain uses TRBV6-4 and TRBJ2-1, with 7 bases identical to TRBD1. Germline V gives CDR1 MRHNA, CDR2 SNTAGT. Germline trimming cut 5 bases from V and 1 base from J; bases unmatched to any gene: 5. The CDR3 consists of 15 residues. This chain's CDR3 is CASSKAGGSYNEQFF. CDR3 bases: TGTGCCAGCAGTAAGGCAGGGGGATCCTACAATGAGCAGTTCTTC.

The chain recombines TRBV7-2 with TRBJ1-2; D unresolved. The CDR3 has 14 residues. The germline V gene encodes CDR1 SGHTA and CDR2 FQGNSA. V was pared by 1 base and J by 4 bases, with 10 bases between. CDR3 DNA sequence: TGTGCCAGCAGCTTAGATAGCCTATCCTATGGCTACACCTTC. As protein: CASSLDSLSYGYTF. Variable domain in full (rest from reference TRBV7-2 and TRBJ1-2): GAGVSQSPSNKVTEKGKDVELRCDPISGHTALYWYRQSLGQGLEFLIYFQGNSAPDKSGLPSDRFSAERTGGSVSTLTIQRTQQEDSAVYLCASSLDSLSYGYTFGSGTRLTVV.

The chain recombines TRBV4-3 with TRBJ2-2; D is perhaps TRBD2 (5 bases). Between the trimmed V and J ends, which lost 0 bases and 6 bases, there was a span of 8 bases. Germline V gives CDR1 LGHNA, CDR2 YSLEER. The CDR3 is made up of 14 amino acids. CDR3 DNA: TGCGCCAGCAGCCAAGATTACGGGGCCGGGGAGCTGTTTTTT. Protein sequence: CASSQDYGAGELFF.

This chain joins TRBV6-5 and TRBJ1-1, with D hard to call. This CDR3 is 13 amino acids long. CDR1 and CDR2 from the germline V gene are MNHEY and SVGAGI. Trimming stripped 2 bases from V and 1 base from J, with 5 bases between. DNA for the CDR3: TGTGCCAGCAGTTACCGGCAGAACACTGAAGCTTTCTTT. This gives the protein CASSYRQNTEAFF.

CDR3 sequence (DNA): TGTGCCAGCAGCTTGCCCGGGACAGGGAATCGCTACACCTTC. It specifies CASSLPGTGNRYTF. V is TRBV14 and J is TRBJ1-2; 9 bases align to TRBD1. Germline V lookup: CDR1 SGHDN, CDR2 FVKESK. The CDR3 length is 14 residues. The trim removed 5 bases at V and 9 bases at J, leaving 10 bases unmatched.

V and J are TRBV28 and TRBJ1-2; D is undetermined. CDR1 is MDHEN, CDR2 SYDVKM, per germline. V lost 3 bases and J 14 bases, leaving 22 bases between the germline ends. The CDR3 totals 14 residues. The CDR3 DNA sequence: TGTGCCAGCAGTTTGGCCAAAGGACCTATGCGGGTTACCTTC. As protein: CASSLAKGPMRVTF.

In DNA form, the CDR3 reads TGTGCCAGCAGCCCCGTTACCATCTACGAGCAGTACTTC. The encoded protein is CASSPVTIYEQYF. The J gene is TRBJ2-7, the V gene TRBV7-2; D is unresolved. CDR1 and CDR2 (germline): SGHTA, FQGNSA. Between the trimmed V and J ends, which lost 5 bases and 3 bases, there was a span of 11 bases. The CDR3 sequence is 13 residues long.

V usage is TRBV5-1 and J usage is TRBJ2-3; 11 positions match TRBD2. The CDR3 sequence is 16 residues long. V lost 2 bases to trimming and J lost 1 base; unmatched junction nucleotides: 3. Germline-derived CDR1 and CDR2 are SGHRS and YFSETQ. CDR3 residues: CASSLLAGARTDTQYF. CDR3 bases: TGCGCCAGCAGCTTACTAGCGGGGGCCCGCACAGATACGCAGTATTTT.

CDR3 in amino acids: CASSLGGAGELFF. The CDR3 bases are TGTGCCAGCAGTTTAGGGGGAGCCGGGGAGCTGTTTTTT. The rearrangement uses TRBV12-3 or TRBV12-4 and TRBJ2-2; weak D call: TRBD2 (5 bases). The V and J ends lost 1 base and 6 bases respectively, with 6 bases between them. CDR3 length: 13 amino acids.

This clone has just a few counts. V gene TRBV9 combines with J gene TRBJ2-7, with 9 bases fitting TRBD1. V was pared by 0 bases and J by 2 bases, with 6 bases of the junction left unmatched. The CDR3 length is 16 residues. Per the germline V gene, CDR1 is SGDLS and CDR2 is YYNGEE. The CDR3 loop is CASSVDGGQGPYEQYF. DNA of the CDR3: TGTGCCAGCAGCGTAGATGGGGGACAGGGCCCCTACGAGCAGTACTTC.

The J gene is TRBJ1-4, the V gene TRBV19, with no clear D. Trimming pared 10 bases from V and 0 bases from J, leaving 18 bases between. This CDR3 has 16 residues. Germline assignment: CDR1 LNHDA and CDR2 SQIVND (reference sequence). CDR3 DNA sequence: TGTGCCACATCGCTCGGGGATACCGCAACTAATGAAAAACTGTTTTTT. Its protein product is CATSLGDTATNEKLFF.

The genes are TRBV5-1 and TRBJ2-1, with 10 bases aligning to TRBD2. Germline CDR1 and CDR2: SGHRS and YFSETQ. This CDR3 is 15 amino acids long. The V and J ends lost 2 bases and 7 bases, in that order; junction bases with no gene match: 6. The CDR3 is CASSLSLAGENEQFF. DNA of the CDR3: TGCGCCAGCAGCTTATCCCTAGCGGGAGAAAATGAGCAGTTCTTC.

The chain links TRBV5-1 to TRBJ1-2, with TRBD1 as a possible D gene (6 bases). Germline V lookup: CDR1 SGHRS, CDR2 YFSETQ. The CDR3 loop spans 14 amino acids. Trimming removed 2 bases at V and 6 bases at J, with 14 bases between. CDR3 in amino acids: CASSFGNREDGYTF. In nucleotides, the CDR3 is TGCGCCAGCAGCTTTGGTAACAGGGAGGATGGCTACACCTTC.